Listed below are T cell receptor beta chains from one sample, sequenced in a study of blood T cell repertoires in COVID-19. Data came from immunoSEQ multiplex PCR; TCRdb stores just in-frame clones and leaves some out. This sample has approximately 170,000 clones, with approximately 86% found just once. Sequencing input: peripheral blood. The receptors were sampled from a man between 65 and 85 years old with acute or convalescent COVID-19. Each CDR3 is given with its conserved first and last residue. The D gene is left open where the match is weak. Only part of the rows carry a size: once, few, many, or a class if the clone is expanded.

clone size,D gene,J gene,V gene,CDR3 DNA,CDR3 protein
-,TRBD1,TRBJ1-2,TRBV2,TGTGCCAGCACCCGACAGGGGAACTATGGCTACACCTTC,CASTRQGNYGYTF
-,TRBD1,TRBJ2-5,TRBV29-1,TGCAGCGCATCACAGGGGATCCAAGAGACCCAGTACTTC,CSASQGIQETQYF
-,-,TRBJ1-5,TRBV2,TGTGCCAGCAGTTCTGACAGCCTTAGCAATCAGCCCCAGCATTTT,CASSSDSLSNQPQHF
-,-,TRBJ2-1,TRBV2,TGTGCCAGCAGTGAAGCGCTTCGGGTCCGCATGTGGCAGTTCTTC,CASSEALRVRMWQFF
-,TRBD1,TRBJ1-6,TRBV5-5,TGTGCCAGCAGCTTGCAGGGGGCGGATTCACCCCTCCACTTT,CASSLQGADSPLHF
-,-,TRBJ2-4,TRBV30,TGTGCCTGGAGTCCCCTAGCCAAAAACATTCAGTACTTC,CAWSPLAKNIQYF
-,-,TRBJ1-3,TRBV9,TGTGCCAGCAGCGAACAGGGAACTGGAAACACCATATATTTT,CASSEQGTGNTIYF
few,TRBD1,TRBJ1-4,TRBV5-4,TGTGCCAGCAGCCCCAGGACAGGGAGCTCCGAGAAACTGTTTTTT,CASSPRTGSSEKLFF
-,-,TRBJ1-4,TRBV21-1,TGTGCCAGCAGGTCCCTGCGCGGTGAAAAACTGTTTTTT,CASRSLRGEKLFF
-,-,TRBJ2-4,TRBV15,TGTGCCACCAGCAGACTTCAACGGGTTCTGGACATTCAGTACTTC,CATSRLQRVLDIQYF
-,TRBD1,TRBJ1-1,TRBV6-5,TGTGCCAGCAGGCCCGGGACAGCGAACACTGAAGCTTTCTTT,CASRPGTANTEAFF
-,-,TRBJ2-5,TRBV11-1,TGTGCCAGCAGCTTCACAGGCGACGAGACCCAGTACTTC,CASSFTGDETQYF
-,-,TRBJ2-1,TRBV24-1,TGTGCCACCAGTGATTCCTATCAGGACTACAATGAGCAGTTCTTC,CATSDSYQDYNEQFF
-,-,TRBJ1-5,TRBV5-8,TGTGCCAGCAGCCCGACAGGTTACAATCAGCCCCAGCATTTT,CASSPTGYNQPQHF
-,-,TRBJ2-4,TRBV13,TGTGCCAGCAGACGTGTCGCCGAGAGAAACATTCAGTACTTC,CASRRVAERNIQYF
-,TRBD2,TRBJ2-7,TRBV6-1,TGTGCCAGCAGTGGTGGGGCACCGAGCGGGAGTCTTTTCGAGCAGTACTTC,CASSGGAPSGSLFEQYF
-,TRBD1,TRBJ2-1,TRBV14,TGTGCCAGCAGCCAACGCTCTACCGGGACAGGGGGTAATGAGCAGTTCTTC,CASSQRSTGTGGNEQFF
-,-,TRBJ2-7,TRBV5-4,TGTGCCAGCAGCTTGGGCGGGGCCGGTAGCTCCTACGAGCAGTACTTC,CASSLGGAGSSYEQYF
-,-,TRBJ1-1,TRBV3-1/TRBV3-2,TGTGCCAGCAGCCAAGATAGAGGCAACAGGGCTTTCTTT,CASSQDRGNRAFF
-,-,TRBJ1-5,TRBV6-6,TGTGCCAGCAGTCCAGCTGGGGGCCATCAGCCCCAGCATTTT,CASSPAGGHQPQHF
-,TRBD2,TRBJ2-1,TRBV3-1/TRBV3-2,TGTGCCAGCAGCCAAGATCGGGATAGCGGGAGGGAGCGGTTCTTC,CASSQDRDSGRERFF
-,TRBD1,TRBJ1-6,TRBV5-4,TGTGCCAGCAGCCCACAGGGGAGCAAAAATTCACCCCTCCACTTT,CASSPQGSKNSPLHF
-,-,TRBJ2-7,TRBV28,TGTGCCAGCAGTTTACCCCAGAACGAGCAGTACTTC,CASSLPQNEQYF
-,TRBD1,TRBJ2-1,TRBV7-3,TGTGCCAGCAGTAGACAGGGGGCAGGGACCTACAATGAGCAGTTCTTC,CASSRQGAGTYNEQFF
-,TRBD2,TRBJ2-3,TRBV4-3,TGCGCCAGCAGCCAAGTGACTAGCGGGGGGGTCACAGATACGCAGTATTTT,CASSQVTSGGVTDTQYF
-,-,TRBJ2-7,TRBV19,TGTGCCAGTAGTCTGACGGGCGGAGGTGAGCAGTACTTC,CASSLTGGGEQYF
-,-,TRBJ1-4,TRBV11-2,TGTGCCAGCAGCTTATCACACCCCCTAGCAACTAATGAAAAACTGTTTTTT,CASSLSHPLATNEKLFF
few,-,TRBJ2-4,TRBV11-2,TGTGCCAGCAGCTTAGAACTTGCAGGTGCCAAAAACATTCAGTACTTC,CASSLELAGAKNIQYF
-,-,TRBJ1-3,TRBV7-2,TGTGCCAGCAGCGCAGCCCCTTTGGCAGGGGCAAGAAACACCATATATTTT,CASSAAPLAGARNTIYF